The rows below give T cell receptor beta chains drawn from one sample of a study of blood T cell repertoires in COVID-19. Measured with immunoSEQ multiplex PCR; TCRdb has only the in-frame clones, and not every one. The sample contains 300,000 to 400,000 clones, 87% of which appear only once. The sample was peripheral blood. The receptors here all came from a woman in her fifties or sixties with COVID-19, enrolled during active disease. CDR3s include the opening cysteine and the closing phenylalanine or tryptophan. Fields, in order: J gene, D gene, V gene, CDR3 DNA, CDR3 protein. A D gene is named only where the DNA matches it firmly.

J: TRBJ1-2
D: NA
V: TRBV3-1/TRBV3-2
DNA: TGTGCCAGCAGCCAAGTCGGGGTGCCGGGCTACACCTTC
CDR3: CASSQVGVPGYTF

J: TRBJ2-2
D: TRBD1
V: TRBV5-1
DNA: TGCGCCAGCAGCCGACCTGTTGGGACAGGGGAGCCCGGGGAGCTGTTTTTT
CDR3: CASSRPVGTGEPGELFF

J: TRBJ1-4
D: NA
V: TRBV29-1
DNA: TGCAGCGTCTCAGGGGAGGGAAAAAAACTGTTTTTT
CDR3: CSVSGEGKKLFF

J: TRBJ2-5
D: NA
V: TRBV10-2
DNA: TGCGCCAGCAGTCTCCAGGGGGAGACCCAGTACTTC
CDR3: CASSLQGETQYF

J: TRBJ2-7
D: NA
V: TRBV4-1
DNA: TGCGCCAGCAGCCAAGATGGGCAACGCTACGAGCAGTACTTC
CDR3: CASSQDGQRYEQYF

J: TRBJ2-5
D: NA
V: TRBV3-1/TRBV3-2
DNA: TGTGCCACCGCGGGACCGAAGCAAGAGACCCAGTACTTC
CDR3: CATAGPKQETQYF

J: TRBJ2-2
D: NA
V: TRBV12-5
DNA: TGTGCTAGTTCACAGGATAACACCGGGGAGCTGTTTTTT
CDR3: CASSQDNTGELFF

J: TRBJ2-3
D: TRBD2
V: TRBV7-6
DNA: TGTGCCAGCAGCTGGGCGGGAGGACCAGATACGCAGTATTTT
CDR3: CASSWAGGPDTQYF

J: TRBJ1-3
D: NA
V: TRBV10-3
DNA: TGTGCCATCAGTGATGCGGGTGGAGGAAACACCATATATTTT
CDR3: CAISDAGGGNTIYF

J: TRBJ1-2
D: NA
V: TRBV5-1
DNA: TGCGCCAGCAGCTTGGGGCTCCTCAGCGAAAGCTCCTATGGCTACACCTTC
CDR3: CASSLGLLSESSYGYTF